This T cell receptor (beta chain) was obtained from a study of spatial heterogeneity in lung cancer. Study-level results: Tumor mutation counts were tracked by expanded intratumoral alpha and beta TCR counts. Regional and ubiquitous nonsynonymous mutations were tracked by counts of regional and ubiquitous expanded TCRs, respectively.

This clonotype was observed at least ten times. The target antigen is unknown. Time point reported: sample taken at primary tumor resection. TCRdb redid the calling of the 5' RACE reads with MiXCR, one entry per CDR3 protein. Here the sample spans more than 10,000 distinct CDR3 sequences, about 5% being singletons. The CDR3 spans 11 residues. Germline V CDR1 and CDR2: SGHTA, FQGNSA. Trimming left V 5 bases short and J 10 bases short, with 11 bases between. This sequence was found in a female donor with early-stage non-small cell lung cancer. Sample: lung tumor tissue, taken at surgery. The V call is TRBV7-2, the J call TRBJ1-2; a possible D gene is TRBD1 (5 bases). CDR3 nucleotide sequence: TGTGCCAGCAGCCTACGACAGTCCTACACCTTC. Residues: CASSLRQSYTF.